This is a list of T cell receptor beta chains from one sample in a study of CD8+CD57+ T cells in acquired aplastic anemia. TCRdb reprocessed the reads with MiXCR, giving one entry per CDR3 protein. The sample records approximately 180,000 distinct CDR3 sequences, approximately 48% being singletons. Sequencing was done on a sample of sorted CD4+, CD8+, or CD8+CD57+ T cells (not recorded which) from PBMCs. The source of these receptors is a human donor with aplastic anemia. Both conserved end residues are part of each CDR3. D genes are given only for firm matches. The listing skips clone size in some rows; elsewhere it reads once, few, many or a size class.

clone size	D gene	J gene	V gene	CDR3 protein	CDR3 DNA
-	-	TRBJ1-1	TRBV20-1	CSAPSPGTPDTEAFF	TGCAGTGCCCCGTCTCCCGGGACACCGGACACTGAAGCTTTCTTT
once	TRBD2	TRBJ2-5	TRBV25-1	CASSIAGTSGGNQETQYF	TGTGCCAGCAGCATAGCAGGGACTAGCGGGGGAAACCAAGAGACCCAGTACTTC
many	-	TRBJ1-2	TRBV28	CASSPPLIGYTF	TGTGCCAGCAGTCCGCCTTTGATTGGCTACACCTTC
few	-	TRBJ2-7	TRBV29-1	CSAVFDHYEQYF	TGCAGCGCCGTCTTTGATCATTACGAGCAGTACTTC
-	-	TRBJ2-7	TRBV7-6	CASSPGFPVEQYF	TGTGCCAGCAGCCCCGGGTTCCCCGTGGAGCAGTACTTC
-	TRBD1	TRBJ2-7	TRBV24-1	CAAGTGVTEQYF	TGTGCCGCCGGGACAGGGGTTACCGAGCAGTACTTC
-	TRBD1	TRBJ2-5	TRBV18	CASSRTGYGETQYF	TGTGCCAGCTCACGGACAGGTTACGGAGAGACCCAGTACTTC
many	TRBD1	TRBJ2-2	TRBV12-3/TRBV12-4	CASSLRGGTGVYNGELFF	TGTGCCAGCAGTTTAAGGGGAGGGACAGGGGTTTACAACGGGGAGCTGTTTTTT
-	-	TRBJ1-1	TRBV7-8	CASSLGSGATTEAFF	TGTGCCAGCAGCTTAGGCTCTGGGGCGACCACTGAAGCTTTCTTT
-	-	TRBJ1-2	TRBV2	CASSEALGAPYGYTF	TGTGCCAGCAGTGAAGCGCTAGGGGCCCCTTATGGCTACACCTTC
many	-	TRBJ2-1	TRBV19	CASSIRTVNNEQFF	TGTGCCAGTAGTATACGGACGGTAAACAATGAGCAGTTCTTC
few	-	TRBJ2-7	TRBV3-1	CACSQGSEQYF	TGTGCCTGCAGCCAAGGGAGCGAGCAGTACTTC
-	TRBD2	TRBJ2-5	TRBV27	CASSSAGVETQYF	TGTGCCAGCAGTTCAGCGGGAGTGGAGACCCAGTACTTC
many	-	TRBJ1-5	TRBV12-3/TRBV12-4	CASSPRGPSATQHF	TGTGCCAGCAGTCCGAGAGGACCCAGTGCGACCCAGCATTTT
-	TRBD1	TRBJ2-7	TRBV19	CASSQDRGVSYEQYF	TGTGCCAGTAGTCAAGACAGGGGAGTCTCCTACGAGCAGTACTTC
once	-	TRBJ1-1	TRBV19	CASSQGSTEAFF	TGTGCCAGTAGTCAGGGAAGCACTGAAGCTTTCTTT
many	TRBD2	TRBJ2-2	TRBV7-2	CASSLTSGGFTGELFF	TGTGCCAGCAGCTTGACTAGCGGGGGCTTCACCGGGGAGCTGTTTTTT
-	-	TRBJ1-6	TRBV19	CASSMDGNSPLHF	TGTGCCAGTAGTATGGACGGTAATTCACCCCTCCACTTT
few	-	TRBJ1-6	TRBV15	CATSRDQISPLHF	TGTGCCACCAGCAGAGATCAGATTTCACCCCTCCACTTT
many	-	TRBJ1-6	TRBV3-1	CASSQAQGRSPLHF	TGTGCCAGCAGCCAAGCTCAGGGACGATCACCCCTCCACTTT
-	-	TRBJ2-1	TRBV10-3	CAISEVTKGGNEQFF	TGTGCCATCAGTGAAGTGACTAAGGGGGGCAATGAGCAGTTCTTC
-	-	TRBJ1-1	TRBV28	CASSAMRTRAFF	TGTGCCAGCAGCGCCATGAGGACCCGCGCTTTCTTT
many	-	TRBJ1-5	TRBV6-1	CASRTLNQPQHF	TGTGCCAGCAGAACCCTCAATCAGCCCCAGCATTTT
many	TRBD1	TRBJ1-1	TRBV10-3	CAISKDRVGNTEAFF	TGTGCCATCAGTAAGGACAGGGTGGGGAACACTGAAGCTTTCTTT
many	-	TRBJ1-5	TRBV5-6	CASSLFRSYGPQHF	TGTGCCAGCAGCTTGTTCCGGAGCTACGGGCCCCAGCATTTT
-	-	TRBJ2-2	TRBV20-1	CSAFSTTNTGELFF	TGCAGTGCTTTCTCTACGACGAACACCGGGGAGCTGTTTTTT
many	-	TRBJ1-5	TRBV7-2	CASSLGGRQPQHF	TGTGCCAGCAGCTTAGGGGGCCGTCAGCCCCAGCATTTT
-	-	TRBJ2-7	TRBV7-8	CASSSGLEQYF	TGTGCCAGCAGCTCCGGTCTCGAGCAGTACTTC
many	-	TRBJ2-2	TRBV12-3/TRBV12-4	CASSFPQGSANTGELFF	TGTGCCAGCAGTTTCCCTCAGGGCTCCGCGAACACCGGGGAGCTGTTTTTT
few	-	TRBJ2-1	TRBV2	CASSPRSGVSYNEQFF	TGTGCCAGCAGTCCTCGGTCAGGGGTTTCCTACAATGAGCAGTTCTTC
-	-	TRBJ1-1	TRBV7-6	CASSIRFNTEAFF	TGTGCCAGCAGCATTAGGTTTAACACTGAAGCTTTCTTT
-	TRBD1	TRBJ2-2	TRBV19	CASSQTGAGELFF	TGTGCCAGTAGCCAGACAGGGGCCGGGGAGCTGTTTTTT
-	-	TRBJ2-5	TRBV19	CASSRSPEETQYF	TGTGCCAGTAGTAGGAGCCCTGAAGAGACCCAGTACTTC
-	-	TRBJ1-1	TRBV2	CASSDWRNTEAFF	TGTGCCAGCAGTGATTGGAGGAACACTGAAGCTTTCTTT
many	-	TRBJ1-6	TRBV28	CASSLRDYNSPLHF	TGTGCCAGCAGTTTGCGGGATTATAATTCACCCCTCCACTTT
-	TRBD1	TRBJ2-7	TRBV2	CASGPGQGSPYEQYF	TGTGCCAGCGGTCCGGGACAGGGATCCCCCTACGAGCAGTACTTC
-	-	TRBJ1-2	TRBV10-3	CAISDGGGYTF	TGTGCCATCAGTGATGGAGGTGGCTACACCTTC
-	-	TRBJ1-3	TRBV7-3	CASSCRRNTIYF	TGTGCCAGCAGCTGCAGAAGAAACACCATATATTTT
-	TRBD1	TRBJ2-5	TRBV5-8	CASSTGQLSETQYF	TGTGCCAGCAGCACGGGACAGTTATCGGAGACCCAGTACTTC
-	TRBD2	TRBJ2-1	TRBV11-1	CASSLPSGTYNEQFF	TGTGCCAGCAGCTTACCTAGCGGGACCTACAATGAGCAGTTCTTC
many	-	TRBJ2-1	TRBV11-2	CASSLESSSGNEQFF	TGTGCCAGCAGCTTAGAATCATCGAGCGGCAATGAGCAGTTCTTC